A single sample is the source of the 15 T cell receptor beta chains below, sequenced in a study of blood T cell repertoires in COVID-19. Repertoires were generated with immunoSEQ multiplex PCR, while TCRdb's copy carries only in-frame clones and drops some. Here the sample spans 55,000 to 70,000 clones, about 88% being singletons. Input material: peripheral blood. The receptors here all came from a man between 65 and 79 years old with acute or convalescent COVID-19.

The V and J genes are TRBV5-1 and TRBJ1-3, with 7 nucleotides matching TRBD1. Germline V gene sequence: CDR1 SGHRS, CDR2 YFSETQ. The V gene end was trimmed by 1 base and the J gene end by 4 bases; junction bases not matched to a gene: 11. The CDR3 is made up of 17 amino acids. DNA for the CDR3: TGCGCCAGCAGCTTGTCTCTACAGGGGATAAAAGGAAACACCATATATTTT. Encoded protein: CASSLSLQGIKGNTIYF.

The CDR3 here is CASSGGHRGDYEQYF. CDR3 in DNA: TGCGCCAGCAGTGGGGGACACCGTGGGGACTACGAGCAGTACTTC. The chain combines TRBV10-1 with TRBJ2-7; D might be TRBD1 (6 bases). The germline V and J ends were trimmed by 4 bases and 3 bases, with 16 bases remaining between them. From germline, CDR1 is WNHNN and CDR2 SYGVQD (reference sequence). This CDR3 comprises 15 residues.

V usage is TRBV18 and J usage is TRBJ1-2; TRBD1 agrees at 10 bases. Germline V gene data show CDR1 as KGHSH and CDR2 as LQKENI. J was trimmed by 8 bases and V by 3 bases; bases with no gene match: 0. The CDR3 is 12 residues long. The CDR3 sequence: CASSPTGGGYTF. CDR3 in DNA: TGTGCCAGCTCACCGACAGGGGGCGGCTACACCTTC.

This sequence joins TRBV24-1 and TRBJ1-1; 7 nucleotides match TRBD1. The germline CDR1 and CDR2 sequences are KGHDR and SFDVKD. The J segment lost 9 bases and the V segment lost 6 bases, leaving 3 bases of the junction unmatched. The CDR3 consists of 11 residues. The CDR3 nucleotides are TGTGCCACCAGTCAGACAGGGAAAGCTTTCTTT. This codes for CATSQTGKAFF.

The chain joins TRBV7-9 to TRBJ1-4, with D unresolved. Per germline, CDR1 SEHNR and CDR2 FQNEAQ (reference sequence). This CDR3 is built from 14 residues. Trimming shortened V by 5 bases and J by 6 bases, and 13 bases separated the two germline ends. The CDR3 coding sequence is TGTGCCAGCAGCCTCCGTGAGACTGATGAAAAACTGTTTTTT. Protein: CASSLRETDEKLFF.

The gene calls are TRBV9 and TRBJ2-1, with 9 positions matching TRBD2. V shed 2 bases, J shed 0 bases, and the junction held 3 bases outside the gene matches. CDR3 length: 16 residues. The V gene's germline CDR1 is SGDLS and CDR2 YYNGEE. The CDR3: CASSVAGGPSYNEQFF. CDR3 in DNA: TGTGCCAGCAGCGTGGCGGGAGGGCCCTCCTACAATGAGCAGTTCTTC. Filled out from reference TRBV9 and TRBJ2-1, the complete variable domain reads DSGVTQTPKHLITATGQRVTLRCSPRSGDLSVYWYQQSLDQGLQFLIQYYNGEERAKGNILERFSAQQFPDLHSELNLSSLELGDSALYFCASSVAGGPSYNEQFFGPGTRLTVL.

V is TRBV29-1 and J is TRBJ1-1; a weak D match, TRBD1 (6 bases). V lost 7 bases and J lost 1, with 13 bases in between. The germline V gene has CDR1 SQVTM and CDR2 ANQGSEA. The CDR3 consists of 13 residues. This CDR3 reads CSAESTGNTEAFF. The CDR3 bases are TGCAGCGCAGAGTCGACAGGGAACACTGAAGCTTTCTTT.

CDR3 coding DNA: TGTGCCAGCAGCTTGGTAGGGGCGGAGGAGACCCAGTACTTC. Translating it yields CASSLVGAEETQYF. The chain recombines TRBV5-8 with TRBJ2-5, with D possibly matching TRBD1 (5 bases). CDR1 is SGHTS and CDR2 is YDEGEE in the germline V gene. The length of the CDR3 is 14 residues. V dropped 0 bases and J dropped 5 bases, with 11 bases sitting between them.

V gene TRBV14 combines with J gene TRBJ1-4; the match to TRBD1 covers 8 bases. Trimming removed 1 base from V and 4 bases from J; junction bases left unmatched: 11. The CDR3 is 18 amino acids. CDR1 is SGHDN, CDR2 FVKESK, per germline. The CDR3 region is CASSQVSSGGRGNEKLFF. In DNA, the CDR3 is TGTGCCAGCAGCCAAGTTTCTTCAGGGGGCCGGGGTAATGAAAAACTGTTTTTT.

The chain has TRBV6-4 and TRBJ2-1; 11 nucleotides agree with TRBD2. Germline-derived CDR1 and CDR2 are MRHNA and SNTAGT. The CDR3 contains 14 residues. The ends lost 5 bases at V and 7 bases at J; junction bases unmatched: 4. The CDR3 protein is CASSSLAGGNEQFF. CDR3 in DNA: TGTGCCAGCAGTAGCCTAGCGGGGGGAAATGAGCAGTTCTTC.

The V gene is TRBV5-1, the J gene TRBJ1-4, with D hard to call. V was pared by 0 bases and J by 8 bases, with 14 bases between. This CDR3 is 15 amino acids long. CDR1 is SGHRS, CDR2 YFSETQ, per germline. The CDR3 is CASSLVGGRQEKLFF. CDR3 bases: TGCGCCAGCAGCTTGGTCGGCGGGAGACAAGAAAAACTGTTTTTT.

The chain couples TRBV7-9 to TRBJ2-3; 7 bases fit TRBD1. This CDR3 contains 14 residues. Germline lookup yields CDR1 SEHNR and CDR2 FQNEAQ (reference sequence). The ends lost 2 bases at V and 5 bases at J; junction bases unmatched: 4. The CDR3 reads CASSLHQGVDTQYF. The CDR3 DNA reads TGTGCCAGCAGCTTACACCAGGGGGTAGATACGCAGTATTTT.

The chain employs TRBV3-1 (or the pseudogene TRBV3-2) and TRBJ1-6, with TRBD1 matching 8 bases. CDR3 length: 14 amino acids. Trimming removed 4 bases from V and 9 bases from J; junction bases left unmatched: 5. CDR1 is LGHDT, CDR2 YNNKEL, per germline (reference sequence). The CDR3 loop is CASSLTGDTSPLHF. The CDR3 DNA sequence: TGTGCCAGCAGCCTGACAGGGGATACTTCACCCCTCCACTTT.

Turning to this clone: Its ends do not fully match the called genes, so a read error is possible. CDR3 in DNA: TGTGCCAGCTCACCACCGGGGGGAGACAGCTCATTTTTT. Translating gives CASSPPGGDSSFF. The chain uses TRBV18 and TRBJ1-1; weak D call: TRBD1 (5 bases). Germline loops: CDR1 KGHSH, CDR2 LQKENI. The CDR3 is made up of 13 amino acids.

This chain joins TRBV7-9 and TRBJ1-5; D unresolved. The CDR3 extends over 14 amino acids. Trimming pared 5 bases from V and 9 bases from J, leaving 17 bases between. In germline, CDR1 is SEHNR, CDR2 FQNEAQ (reference sequence). The CDR3 DNA is TGTGCCAGCAGCCAAAACAGCCTCATATCGCCCCAGCATTTT. It translates to CASSQNSLISPQHF. Looking up the rest from reference TRBV7-9 and TRBJ1-5 gives the full variable domain: DTGVSQNPRHKITKRGQNVTFRCDPISEHNRLYWYRQTLGQGPEFLTYFQNEAQLEKSRLLSDRFSAERPKGSFSTLEIQRTEQGDSAMYLCASSQNSLISPQHFGDGTRLSIL.